This T cell receptor beta chain was sequenced during a study of circulating CD8 cells and anti-PD-1 response in melanoma. Overall study: Non-responders showed stable or progressive disease; responders showed complete or partial response. Study conclusions and caveats: Generally, no replicate experiments were performed. Tumor reactivity was tested by peptide assays on expanded sorted subsets.

Note on this clonotype: Its antigen remains unidentified.

The CDR3 runs to 14 residues. V gave up 0 bases and J gave up 2 bases, with 8 bases separating them. Germline CDR1 SGHTA, CDR2 FQGNSA. TCR libraries were prepared from around 15 ng of total RNA with the QIAseq Immune Repertoire TCR panel. MiXCR, applied by TCRdb to the reads, yields one record per CDR3 protein. The table lists just over 1,500 distinct CDR3 sequences, almost 9.5% of them singletons. From live CD3+CD8+TCRalphabeta+ cells, four PD-1 and/or TIGIT subsets were sorted. This clonotype was obtained from a human donor with melanoma. Source: CD8+ T cells from PBMCs, taken at baseline or after one month of anti-PD-1 therapy (not recorded which). The V gene is TRBV7-2, the J gene TRBJ2-7, with D perhaps matching TRBD2 (6 bases). CDR3 in amino acids: CASSLAPGAYEQYF. CDR3 sequence (DNA): TGTGCCAGCAGCTTAGCACCGGGGGCCTACGAGCAGTACTTC.